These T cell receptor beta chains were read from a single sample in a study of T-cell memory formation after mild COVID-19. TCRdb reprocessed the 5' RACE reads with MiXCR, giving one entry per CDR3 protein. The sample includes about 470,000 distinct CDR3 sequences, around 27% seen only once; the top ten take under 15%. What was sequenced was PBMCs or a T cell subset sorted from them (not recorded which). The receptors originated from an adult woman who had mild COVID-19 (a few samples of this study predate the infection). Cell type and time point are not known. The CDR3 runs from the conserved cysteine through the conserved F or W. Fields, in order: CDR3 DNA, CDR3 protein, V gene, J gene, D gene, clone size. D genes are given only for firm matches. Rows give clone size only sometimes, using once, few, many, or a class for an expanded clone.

CDR3 DNA: TGCAGTGCTCCCAGCATCACAGATACGCAGTATTTT
CDR3 protein: CSAPSITDTQYF
V gene: TRBV20-1
J gene: TRBJ2-3
D gene: -
clone size: few

CDR3 DNA: TGTGCCAGCAGCCAAGTCCAGGGGGCAGGGGAGCAGTACTTC
CDR3 protein: CASSQVQGAGEQYF
V gene: TRBV3-1
J gene: TRBJ2-7
D gene: TRBD1
clone size: few

CDR3 DNA: TGCGCCAGCAGCTTGGAGGGTGGCAGGGTCAATGAGCAGTTCTTC
CDR3 protein: CASSLEGGRVNEQFF
V gene: TRBV5-1
J gene: TRBJ2-1
D gene: -
clone size: many

CDR3 DNA: TGTGCCAGCAGAGAAGACAGGGTCCGCTACGAGCAGTACTTC
CDR3 protein: CASREDRVRYEQYF
V gene: TRBV6-1
J gene: TRBJ2-7
D gene: TRBD1
clone size: -

CDR3 DNA: TGTGCCAGTACCTATTGGTCTAGCGGGGGGAACACCGGGGAGCTGTTTTTT
CDR3 protein: CASTYWSSGGNTGELFF
V gene: TRBV7-8
J gene: TRBJ2-2
D gene: TRBD2
clone size: few

CDR3 DNA: TGTGCCAGCAGCCAAGGCGGGGGATCTGAAGCTTTCTTT
CDR3 protein: CASSQGGGSEAFF
V gene: TRBV3-1
J gene: TRBJ1-1
D gene: -
clone size: -

CDR3 DNA: TGCAGCGTTCCGGACAGTCACTACTCTGGGGCCAACGTCCTGACTTTC
CDR3 protein: CSVPDSHYSGANVLTF
V gene: TRBV29-1
J gene: TRBJ2-6
D gene: -
clone size: -

CDR3 DNA: TGTGCCAGCAGTTTTTTCGGGAGTCGATACAATGAGCAGTTCTTC
CDR3 protein: CASSFFGSRYNEQFF
V gene: TRBV12-3/TRBV12-4
J gene: TRBJ2-1
D gene: -
clone size: -

CDR3 DNA: TGTGCCAGCAGTTACTCGCAGGGGCAAGGTGAAGCTTTCTTT
CDR3 protein: CASSYSQGQGEAFF
V gene: TRBV6-5
J gene: TRBJ1-1
D gene: -
clone size: few

CDR3 DNA: TGTGCCGGCTCGTGGCGAGGGAACACTGAAGCTTTCTTT
CDR3 protein: CAGSWRGNTEAFF
V gene: TRBV6-2/TRBV6-3
J gene: TRBJ1-1
D gene: -
clone size: few

CDR3 DNA: TGTGCCAGCAGTTCCCGGGAGGGCGGGGGCCAAGAGACCCAGTACTTC
CDR3 protein: CASSSREGGGQETQYF
V gene: TRBV6-1
J gene: TRBJ2-5
D gene: TRBD2
clone size: many

CDR3 DNA: TGTGCCAGCAGCCGAACAGAAGGACGGGACAGGCAGTATTTT
CDR3 protein: CASSRTEGRDRQYF
V gene: TRBV7-8
J gene: TRBJ2-3
D gene: TRBD1
clone size: -

CDR3 DNA: TGTGCCAGCAGCAGGCGGGGGGGCGGACAGCCCCAGCATTTT
CDR3 protein: CASSRRGGGQPQHF
V gene: TRBV27
J gene: TRBJ1-5
D gene: -
clone size: -

CDR3 DNA: TGTGCCAGCAGTCCATGGCTGACAGACCAGGTCGTCACCGGGGAGCTGTTTTTT
CDR3 protein: CASSPWLTDQVVTGELFF
V gene: TRBV7-6
J gene: TRBJ2-2
D gene: -
clone size: -

CDR3 DNA: TGCGCCAGCAGCTTCCGGGACAGGGGGCGAGAGACCCAGTACTTC
CDR3 protein: CASSFRDRGRETQYF
V gene: TRBV5-1
J gene: TRBJ2-5
D gene: TRBD1
clone size: -

CDR3 DNA: TGTGCCAGTAGTATAGCCCTAGCGGCAAGCTCCTACGAGCAGTACTTC
CDR3 protein: CASSIALAASSYEQYF
V gene: TRBV19
J gene: TRBJ2-7
D gene: TRBD2
clone size: -

CDR3 DNA: TGTGCCAGCAGCTTGGGACTATCCGGGGATAGCTCCTACGAGCAGTACTTC
CDR3 protein: CASSLGLSGDSSYEQYF
V gene: TRBV11-2
J gene: TRBJ2-7
D gene: TRBD2
clone size: few

CDR3 DNA: TGTGCCAGCAGCTTAAAGGAAGAGACAGGGATCACCGGGGAGCTGTTTTTT
CDR3 protein: CASSLKEETGITGELFF
V gene: TRBV7-6
J gene: TRBJ2-2
D gene: TRBD1
clone size: many

CDR3 DNA: TGCAGTGCTAGAATCTGGCAGGCCGGAGAAGCTTTCTTT
CDR3 protein: CSARIWQAGEAFF
V gene: TRBV20-1
J gene: TRBJ1-1
D gene: -
clone size: -